The entry below describes one TCR beta chain. What this receptor recognizes is not known. This sample was taken from a study of monozygotic twins with inflammatory bowel disease (dated by TCRdb to the late 2010s). Background on the whole study: In total, approximately 30 monozygotic twin pairs made up the full study: 19 Danish pairs, all IBD-discordant, plus nine German pairs, of which four were IBD-concordant and five were IBD-discordant. Each individual had, on average, about 151 000 unique TCRalpha sequences and 181 000 unique TCRbeta sequences available for analysis. Disease-associated traits were sought mainly through comparisons between IBD patients and their genetically identical healthy co-twins within discordant pairs.

On the study overall, not on this receptor specifically: No single strong signal or clonotype linked to IBD turned up in the results, so the idea that one exists was not supported. IBD patients shared fewer clonotypes with other individuals than healthy twins did, most markedly in patients showing signs of disease activity. Concordant and discordant twins showed no difference in repertoire similarity, possibly because of limited statistical power. The analysis was unable to tell apart different T cell subtypes. Background noise and inter-individual variability may have been introduced into the repertoires by the differing immunosuppressive treatments among patients. Measured by the inverse Simpson index, TCRbeta repertoire diversity was lower in IBD patients than in their healthy co-twins.

From each donor, an approximately 2.3 ml peripheral blood sample was drawn into PAXgene tubes and stored at -80 degrees C. Total RNA was isolated from whole blood with the PAXgene blood miRNA kit on an automated QIAcube, without T cell sorting. Peripheral blood from monozygotic twin pairs who were concordant or discordant for inflammatory bowel disease underwent deep TCRalpha and TCRbeta repertoire profiling using unique molecular barcoding. For every twin pair, smoking habits were documented, and each individual was categorised as a current, former or never smoker. The CDR3 starts with the cysteine, ends with the phenylalanine, and has 15 residues. No coding sequence is recorded. CDR1 SGHTA and CDR2 FQGNSA are derived from the germline V gene. Library generation was performed with 5' RACE. Each TCR library was prepared from about 3.5 ug of total RNA. For each sample, cDNA synthesis with SMARTScribe reverse transcriptase was split into eight separate reactions. Unique molecular identifiers containing a 6-nucleotide sample barcode were introduced through template switching during cDNA synthesis. Two nested PCRs of approximately 16 and 9 cycles amplified the TCRalpha and TCRbeta cDNA, and bead purification followed each PCR. Before amplification, cDNA was treated with uracil DNA-glycosylase and purified using the QIAquick PCR purification kit. The second PCR was the step at which Illumina TruSeq-compatible adapters and sample-specific barcodes were added. TapeStation and Qubit were used to check library quality and concentration, and 4.5 to 6.5 ng of each library was pooled. The pooled libraries were sequenced with 2 x 100 bp reads and custom sequencing primers on an Illumina HiSeq2500 single-index Rapid Run. The source study handled its data this way. PCR and sequencing errors were corrected by UMI-based consensus assembly using MiGEC version 1.2.6. MiXCR version 2.1.1 was used for V(D)J alignment, clonotype assembly and CDR3 extraction. Normalisation of gene usage, clonotype sharing and MAIT/NKT TCR abundance was achieved by analysing the top 1000, 10 000 and 20 000 clonotypes per sample. After downsampling to 27 000 UMIs, diversity was calculated as the inverse Simpson index using the vegan R package. Paired Mann-Whitney U tests were applied to discordant twin pairs, with Benjamini-Hochberg correction for multiple testing. TCRdb reprocessed the reads into one record per CDR3 protein sequence, lacking DNA. The V and J calls here are based on TCRdb, not the publication. This sample's table has entries for just over 300,000 distinct CDR3 sequences. 5.5% to 6.5% of the sample belongs to the ten largest clones.

This sequence originates from a human donor with ulcerative colitis or Crohn's disease, or a healthy co-twin of an affected twin (not recorded which). What was sequenced was blood. The chain couples TRBV7-2 to TRBJ2-5; without DNA, the TCRdb call of TRBD1 cannot be checked. The CDR3 region has the sequence CASSTRTGPQETQYF.